The clone carrying this TCR beta chain was counted a single time. The protocol was immunoSEQ multiplex PCR, while the TCRdb copy is restricted to in-frame clones and leaves out a portion. Of approximately 660,000 clones detected, roughly 88% appear once; the ten largest clones hold about 0.01%. The data were obtained in a study of shared T cell receptors in the human thymus. The CDR3 spans 13 residues. Per germline, CDR1 SQVTM and CDR2 ANQGSEA. V gave up 3 bases and J gave up 7 bases, with 16 bases separating them. These sequences were also reported in another study, on human thymus T cells.

The genes are TRBV29-1 and TRBJ2-7; tentatively, D is TRBD1 (7 bases). Sequencing was carried out using thymocytes. This sequence was found in a boy less than two years old with a congenital heart defect. CDR3 loop: CSVEVGRGREQYF. Written as DNA, the CDR3 is TGCAGCGTTGAGGTGGGCAGGGGGAGGGAGCAGTACTTC.